Ten or more counts support the clone carrying this TCR beta chain. The antigen is unknown. The data derive from a study of T cell repertoires in cytomegalovirus infection. General observations from the study: CMV-specific HLA-C-restricted TCR beta clonotypes dominated the ex vivo response.

This CDR3 region has 15 residues. The germline CDR1 and CDR2 sequences are DFQATT and SNEGSKA (reference sequence). V shed 2 bases and J shed 6 bases, with 14 bases lying between them. TCRdb passed the reads through MiXCR, listing each CDR3 protein once. The data show hundreds of thousands of distinct CDR3 sequences, with 9% to 9.5% seen just once and around 4% held by the top ten. This sequence joins TRBV20-1 and TRBJ1-6; a possible D gene is TRBD1 (5 bases). The sequencing sample was made of PBMCs. The clonotype was recovered from a human donor in good health (CMV status not recorded). Some clones in this sample may be carry-over from other donors' samples. CDR3 coding DNA: TGCAGTGCTAGATCGCCGGGGCAGGTTAATTCACCCCTCCACTTT. Translated: CSARSPGQVNSPLHF.